One sample yielded the 14 T cell receptor beta chains listed below, sequenced in a study of OX40 agonist ivuxolimab in advanced cancers. The protocol was immunoSEQ multiplex PCR, while the TCRdb copy is restricted to in-frame clones and leaves out a portion. The top ten hold under 25% of the sample, which has around 30,000 clones, 84% seen once. The sequences come from CD4+ or CD8+ T cells sorted from blood, collected in a trial of the OX40 agonist ivuxolimab. Receptors were obtained from an adult with an advanced solid tumor such as melanoma, head and neck, liver or kidney cancer.

The chain links TRBV6-5 to TRBJ2-7; the match to TRBD1 covers 8 bases. The trim removed 6 bases at V and 2 bases at J, leaving 6 bases unmatched. This CDR3 has 14 residues. Per germline, CDR1 MNHEY and CDR2 SVGAGI. The CDR3 region is CASSEGQGAYEQYF. The CDR3 DNA is TGTGCCAGCAGCGAAGGACAGGGCGCCTACGAGCAGTACTTC.

This chain connects TRBV11-3 to TRBJ2-7; 12 bases align to TRBD1. Losses at the gene ends were 3 bases for V and 4 bases for J; bases not matched to a gene: 4. There are 15 residues in the CDR3. Germline CDR1 is SGHNT and CDR2 is YENEEA. CDR3 region: CASSFPGQGAYEQYF. In DNA, the CDR3 is TGTGCCAGCAGCTTTCCGGGACAGGGGGCTTACGAGCAGTACTTC.

The chain couples TRBV6-5 to TRBJ1-1, with unresolved D. V gave up 0 bases and J gave up 4 bases, with 3 bases separating them. Germline CDR1 and CDR2: MNHEY and SVGAGI. The CDR3 extends over 12 amino acids. This chain's CDR3 is CASSYSSTEAFF. As DNA, the CDR3 is TGTGCCAGCAGTTACTCCTCCACTGAAGCTTTCTTT.

The CDR3 DNA follows: TGTGCAACCGGAGGAATAGGGAGAGAGTACTTC. Amino acids: CATGGIGREYF. This chain connects TRBV5-8 to TRBJ2-7; TRBD2 is a possible D gene (5 bases). The V gene's germline CDR1 is SGHTS and CDR2 YDEGEE. CDR3 length equals 11 residues.

J is TRBJ2-7 and V is TRBV7-9; no clear D. The CDR3 has 15 residues. V lost 3 bases and J 1 base, leaving 13 bases between the germline ends. The V gene's germline CDR1 is SEHNR and CDR2 FQNEAQ (reference sequence). In DNA form, the CDR3 reads TGTGCCAGCAGCTTGAGTGGTGGCTTGTCCTACGAGCAGTACTTC. As protein: CASSLSGGLSYEQYF.

The chain uses TRBV30 and TRBJ2-7; TRBD1 matches at 10 bases. This CDR3 comprises 13 residues. Trimming took 7 bases from V and 3 from J; bases not matched to a gene: 6. Looked up from germline, CDR1 is GTSNPN and CDR2 is SVGIG (reference sequence). In DNA, the CDR3 is TGTGCCTCCCGGGACAGGGGTATCTACGAGCAGTACTTC. Translated, it gives CASRDRGIYEQYF.

The chain uses TRBV7-2 and TRBJ2-7, with TRBD1 identical over 8 bases. Germline CDR1 SGHTA, CDR2 FQGNSA. CDR3 length: 14 residues. The V gene end was trimmed by 5 bases and the J gene end by 2 bases; junction bases not matched to a gene: 5. The CDR3 DNA reads as TGTGCCAGCAGCGCCGCACAGGGGGCCTACGAGCAGTACTTC. It specifies CASSAAQGAYEQYF.

The V gene is TRBV7-9, the J gene TRBJ2-7; no clear D gene. Trimming stripped 3 bases from V and 1 base from J, with 10 bases between. Germline assignment: CDR1 SEHNR and CDR2 FQNEAQ (reference sequence). The length of the CDR3 is 14 residues. CDR3 sequence reads: CASSLVGPSYEQYF. CDR3 sequence (DNA): TGTGCCAGCAGCTTGGTCGGGCCATCCTACGAGCAGTACTTC.

The V gene is TRBV7-6, the J gene TRBJ2-3; D is tentatively TRBD1 or TRBD2 (6 bases each). V shed 3 bases and J shed 0 bases, with 16 bases lying between them. There are 17 residues in the CDR3. Per the germline V gene, CDR1 is SGHVS and CDR2 is FNYEAQ. CDR3 coding DNA: TGTGCCAGCAGCTTGGGGGGCCGGGGCGTCAGCACAGATACGCAGTATTTT. This sequence encodes CASSLGGRGVSTDTQYF. Supplemented by reference TRBV7-6 and TRBJ2-3, the full variable domain reads GAGVSQSPRYKVTKRGQDVALRCDPISGHVSLYWYRQALGQGPEFLTYFNYEAQQDKSGLPNDRFSAERPEGSISTLTIQRTEQRDSAMYRCASSLGGRGVSTDTQYFGPGTRLTVL.

The rearrangement joins TRBV14 to TRBJ1-4; no clear D. CDR1 and CDR2 from the germline V gene are SGHDN and FVKESK. The length of the CDR3 is 14 residues. Deletions cut 4 bases from V and 3 bases from J, with 9 bases between. DNA of the CDR3: TGTGCCAGCAGCCCTGAGGGCTCTAATGAAAAACTGTTTTTT. Encoded protein: CASSPEGSNEKLFF. Drawing the rest from reference TRBV14 and TRBJ1-4, the complete variable domain is EAGVTQFPSHSVIEKGQTVTLRCDPISGHDNLYWYRRVMGKEIKFLLHFVKESKQDESGMPNNRFLAERTGGTYSTLKVQPAELEDSGVYFCASSPEGSNEKLFFGSGTQLSVL.

CDR3 bases: TGTGCCAGCAGGCCAAGGCACCGGGCCTACGAGCAGTACTTC. It specifies CASRPRHRAYEQYF. The V call is TRBV5-8, the J call TRBJ2-7; D is unresolved. The CDR3 is 14 residues long. Germline lookup yields CDR1 SGHTS and CDR2 YDEGEE. Between the trimmed V and J ends, which lost 5 bases and 2 bases, there was a span of 14 bases.

The CDR3 sequence is CASSKEFTEAFF. CDR3 sequence (DNA): TGTGCCAGCAGCAAGGAATTCACTGAAGCTTTCTTT. The rearrangement joins TRBV7-9 to TRBJ1-1; D remains ambiguous. This CDR3 has 12 amino acids. The germline CDR1 and CDR2 sequences are SEHNR and FQNEAQ (reference sequence). V dropped 5 bases and J dropped 4 bases, with 8 bases sitting between them.

The chain links TRBV29-1 to TRBJ2-7; 9 bases fit TRBD1. The CDR3 runs to 12 residues. V shed 4 bases, J shed 6 bases, and the junction held 4 bases outside the gene matches. The germline gives CDR1 SQVTM, CDR2 ANQGSEA. CDR3 nucleotide sequence: TGCAGCGTTGGACAGGGGGAGGTCGAGCAGTACTTC. Translation gives CSVGQGEVEQYF.

This clone has more than one count but fewer than ten. V is TRBV19 and J is TRBJ1-2; D uncertain. Looked up from germline, CDR1 is LNHDA and CDR2 is SQIVND (reference sequence). CDR3 length: 13 residues. V was trimmed by 5 bases and J by 8 bases, leaving 15 bases between them. The CDR3 region has the DNA TGTGCCAGTAGTGACTACACGCCGAACGGCTACACCTTC. Protein: CASSDYTPNGYTF. The complete variable domain, with remaining parts taken from reference TRBV19 and TRBJ1-2, reads DGGITQSPKYLFRKEGQNVTLSCEQNLNHDAMYWYRQDPGQGLRLIYYSQIVNDFQKGDIAEGYSVSREKKESFPLTVTSAQKNPTAFYLCASSDYTPNGYTFGSGTRLTVV.